The 9 T cell receptor beta chains listed next were all sequenced from one sample in a study of blood T cells in healthy people across ages. Primed by a sample-barcoded 5' primer and a J-beta primer mix, a second PCR proceeded for 7 to 11 cycles. MiXCR was run by TCRdb on the 5' RACE reads, yielding one entry per CDR3 protein. The sample yields more than 1.4 million distinct CDR3 sequences, around 42% seen once. The sample was blood. All receptors derive from a woman younger than 35 in good health.

The chain is built from TRBV27 and TRBJ1-6; TRBD1 might be the D (6 bases). The CDR3 is made up of 15 amino acids. Germline CDR1 reads MNHEY; CDR2 reads SMNVEV (reference sequence). Trimming left V 5 bases short and J 7 bases short, with 15 bases between. This CDR3 is CASSATGARNSPLHF. CDR3 nucleotide sequence: TGTGCCAGCAGTGCAACGGGGGCCCGAAATTCACCCCTCCACTTT.

Here the CDR3 reads CASSLSQGAHEQYF. As DNA, the CDR3 is TGTGCCAGCAGTTTATCACAGGGGGCCCACGAGCAGTACTTC. The chain joins TRBV12-3 or TRBV12-4 to TRBJ2-4, with 9 bases lining up with TRBD1. The DNA end is a closer match to TRBJ2-7, so the J assignment may be wrong. The length of the CDR3 is 14 residues.

The J gene is TRBJ2-3, the V gene TRBV4-1; D is unclear. This CDR3 contains 16 residues. Germline CDR1 MGHRA, CDR2 YSYEKL. V lost 6 bases and J 0 bases, leaving 16 bases between the germline ends. The CDR3 DNA reads as TGCGCCAGCAGGCAAAACACATTACTGAGCACAGATACGCAGTATTTT. As protein: CASRQNTLLSTDTQYF.

The genes are TRBV25-1 and TRBJ2-1; 9 bases align to TRBD2. The CDR3 covers 15 residues. Germline V gene data show CDR1 as MGHDK and CDR2 as SYGVNS. J was trimmed by 6 bases and V by 4 bases; bases with no gene match: 7. The CDR3 here is CASSVGTSFSNEQFF. CDR3 in DNA: TGTGCCAGCAGTGTCGGGACTAGCTTCTCCAATGAGCAGTTCTTC.

The chain is built from TRBV4-1 and TRBJ2-7, with 7 bases aligning to TRBD2. The CDR3 is made up of 19 amino acids. The germline CDR1 and CDR2 sequences are MGHRA and YSYEKL. J lost 0 bases, V lost 0 bases, and 14 bases had no gene match. CDR3 sequence reads: CASSQEYSSGGAHSYEQYF. CDR3 in DNA: TGCGCCAGCAGCCAAGAGTACTCCTCGGGAGGAGCCCACTCCTACGAGCAGTACTTC.

The gene calls are TRBV11-3 and TRBJ1-6; D is undetermined. CDR1 is SGHNT and CDR2 is YENEEA in the germline V gene. V lost 5 bases to trimming and J lost 14 bases, with 10 bases between them. The CDR3 loop spans 11 amino acids. The CDR3 reads CASSRLTALHF. The CDR3 DNA follows: TGTGCCAGCAGCAGACTCACTGCCCTCCACTTT.

This clonotype was picked up one time. The V gene is TRBV28, the J gene TRBJ2-1; TRBD2 matches at 9 bases. Losses at the gene ends were 3 bases for V and 13 bases for J; bases not matched to a gene: 19. This CDR3 region has 17 residues. Germline lookup yields CDR1 MDHEN and CDR2 SYDVKM. As DNA, the CDR3 is TGTGCCAGCAGTTTTCCCGAGCGGGGGGCGGGGTTAGAGACCCAGTTCTTC. Its protein product is CASSFPERGAGLETQFF.

This clonotype was recorded a few times. V usage is TRBV9 and J usage is TRBJ2-7; D possibly corresponds to TRBD2 (5 bases). With 0 bases removed from V and 5 bases from J, the gap between germline ends came to 15 bases. Germline CDR1 is SGDLS and CDR2 is YYNGEE. CDR3 size: 15 residues. CDR3 amino acids: CASSVEGSASDEQYF. CDR3 DNA sequence: TGTGCCAGCAGCGTAGAGGGTAGCGCGAGCGACGAGCAGTACTTC.

The V call is TRBV20-1, the J call TRBJ2-2, with 8 bases fitting TRBD2. This CDR3 region has 16 residues. The V gene's germline CDR1 is DFQATT and CDR2 SNEGSKA (reference sequence). The junction had 7 bases not matched to a gene; V was cut back by 0 bases and J by 4 bases. CDR3 bases: TGCAGTGCTAGAGATCAAAGCGGGAGTCCCACCGGGGAGCTGTTTTTT. Protein product: CSARDQSGSPTGELFF.